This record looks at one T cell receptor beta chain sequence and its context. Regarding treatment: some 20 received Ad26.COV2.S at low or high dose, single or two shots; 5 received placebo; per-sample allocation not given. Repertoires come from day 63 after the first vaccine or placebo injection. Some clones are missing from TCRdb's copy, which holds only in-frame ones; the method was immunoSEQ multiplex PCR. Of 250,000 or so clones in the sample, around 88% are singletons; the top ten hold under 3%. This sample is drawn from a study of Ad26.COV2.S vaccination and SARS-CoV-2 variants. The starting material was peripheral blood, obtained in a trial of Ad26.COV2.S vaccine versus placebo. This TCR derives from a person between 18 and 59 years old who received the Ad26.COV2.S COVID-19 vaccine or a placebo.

For the CDR3, the DNA is TGTGCCAGCAGTTACTCGACTGGGGGCCCACTCGTGGATCGGGAGCTGTTTTTT. This codes for CASSYSTGGPLVDRELFF. The rearrangement joins TRBV6-2 or TRBV6-3 to TRBJ2-2, with a tentative D call TRBD1 (6 bases). Germline V CDR1 and CDR2: MNHEY, SVGEGT. Between the trimmed V and J ends, which lost 0 bases and 9 bases, there was a span of 23 bases. This CDR3 is built from 18 residues.